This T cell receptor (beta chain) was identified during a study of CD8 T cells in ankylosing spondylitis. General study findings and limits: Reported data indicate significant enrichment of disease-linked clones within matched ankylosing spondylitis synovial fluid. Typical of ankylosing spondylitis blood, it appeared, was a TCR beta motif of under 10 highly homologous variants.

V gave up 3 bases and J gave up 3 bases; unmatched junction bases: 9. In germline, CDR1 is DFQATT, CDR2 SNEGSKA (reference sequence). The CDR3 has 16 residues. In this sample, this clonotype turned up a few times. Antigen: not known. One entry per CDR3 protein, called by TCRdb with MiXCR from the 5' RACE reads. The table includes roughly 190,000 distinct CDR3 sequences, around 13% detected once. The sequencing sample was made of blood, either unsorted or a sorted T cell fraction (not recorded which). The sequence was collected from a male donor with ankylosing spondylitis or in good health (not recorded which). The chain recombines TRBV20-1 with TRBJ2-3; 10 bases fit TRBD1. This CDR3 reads CSARGPGQGITDTQYF. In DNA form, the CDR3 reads TGCAGTGCTAGGGGGCCGGGACAGGGGATAACAGATACGCAGTATTTT.